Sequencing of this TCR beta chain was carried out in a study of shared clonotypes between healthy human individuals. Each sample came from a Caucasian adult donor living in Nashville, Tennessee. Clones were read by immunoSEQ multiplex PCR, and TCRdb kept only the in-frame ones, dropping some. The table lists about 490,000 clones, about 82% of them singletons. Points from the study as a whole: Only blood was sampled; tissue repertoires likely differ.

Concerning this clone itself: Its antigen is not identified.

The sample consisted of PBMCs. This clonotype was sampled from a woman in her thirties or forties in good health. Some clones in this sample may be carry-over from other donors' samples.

The CDR3 sequence is CSGNRGVADTDTQYF. The DNA for the CDR3 is TGCAGCGGAAACCGGGGAGTCGCGGACACAGATACGCAGTATTTT. This chain joins TRBV29-1 and TRBJ2-3; possible D gene TRBD2, 5 bases. Looked up from germline, CDR1 is SQVTM and CDR2 is ANQGSEA. Trimming shortened V by 7 bases and J by 2 bases, and 19 bases separated the two germline ends. This CDR3 spans 15 amino acids.